These T cell receptor beta chains were read from a single sample in a study of cytomegalovirus exposure and HLA in healthy donors. Assay: immunoSEQ multiplex PCR; the TCRdb copy retains only in-frame clones and omits some. The sample records roughly 180,000 clones, 84% being singletons. Material for sequencing was PBMCs. Every receptor here comes from a girl aged 10-17 years in good health and CMV-seropositive. The CDR3 runs from the conserved cysteine through the conserved F or W. A D gene is named only where the DNA matches it firmly. The size entry is marked missing in some rows and otherwise reads once, few, many or a size class.

>NA|TRBJ1-1|17|NA|TRBV5-8
TGTGCCAGCAGCTTTACCAGGGCGGCGGGATTGGTCGCTGAAGCTTTCTTT
CASSFTRAAGLVAEAFF
>NA|TRBJ1-2|14|NA|TRBV15
TGTGCCACCAGCAGAGAACAGGGCCCTGGCGGCTACACCTTC
CATSREQGPGGYTF
>NA|TRBJ1-2|14|NA|TRBV28
TGTGCCAGCAGCCTCGAGGCGGGGAACTATGGCTACACCTTC
CASSLEAGNYGYTF
>NA|TRBJ2-5|13|NA|TRBV18
TGTGCCAGCTCACCAAACAGGGAAGAGACCCAGTACTTC
CASSPNREETQYF
>NA|TRBJ2-2|15|few|TRBV9
TGTGCCAGCAGCGTAGAACAGGTGAACACCGGGGAGCTGTTTTTT
CASSVEQVNTGELFF
>TRBD2|TRBJ2-7|16|NA|TRBV4-2
TGTGCCAGCAGCCCTACCGACGGGGGGGCCTCCTACGAGCAGTACTTC
CASSPTDGGASYEQYF
>TRBD1|TRBJ1-6|15|NA|TRBV5-1
TGCGCCAGCAGCTTGGGGGGGACAGGGGATTCACCCCTCCACTTT
CASSLGGTGDSPLHF
>NA|TRBJ1-1|14|NA|TRBV5-1
TGCGCCAGCAGCTCGGACAGATTTAACACTGAAGCTTTCTTT
CASSSDRFNTEAFF
>NA|TRBJ2-6|14|NA|TRBV29-1
TGCAGCGTTGATCCGGGGGCTGGGGCCAACGTCCTGACTTTC
CSVDPGAGANVLTF
>NA|TRBJ1-2|13|NA|TRBV6-4
TGTGCCAGCAGTGACTCAGGGGCCATTAGCTACACCTTC
CASSDSGAISYTF
>NA|TRBJ1-2|14|NA|TRBV7-9
TGTGCCAGCAGCTCTCTAGGGGGAGTCTATGGCTACACCTTC
CASSSLGGVYGYTF
>NA|TRBJ1-5|14|NA|TRBV19
TGTGCCAGTAGTTCTTGGGGGGGCTATCAGCCCCAGCATTTT
CASSSWGGYQPQHF
>NA|TRBJ2-3|14|NA|TRBV6-1
TGTGCCAGCAGTGGGGGAGCGAGCACAGATACGCAGTATTTT
CASSGGASTDTQYF
>TRBD2|TRBJ2-7|16|NA|TRBV7-2
TGTGCCAGCAGCTTAGCCGGTAGCGGGGGGGCCCACGAGCAGTACTTC
CASSLAGSGGAHEQYF
>NA|TRBJ2-3|14|NA|TRBV5-1
TGCGCCAGCAGCTTCAGGGTCCCGGCAGATACGCAGTATTTT
CASSFRVPADTQYF
>TRBD1|TRBJ2-7|15|NA|TRBV27
TGTGCCAGCAGCCGAACCGACAGGGACCCCTACGAGCAGTACTTC
CASSRTDRDPYEQYF
>NA|TRBJ1-1|15|NA|TRBV6-5
TGTGCCAGCAGTTGCGGCGCAGCGATAAACACTGAAGCTTTCTTT
CASSCGAAINTEAFF
>TRBD2|TRBJ2-1|14|NA|TRBV11-3
TGTGCCAGCAGTCGAGCGGGGGAGTACAATGAGCAGTTCTTC
CASSRAGEYNEQFF
>NA|TRBJ2-1|11|NA|TRBV20-1
TGCAGTGTGGGGTTGACAGCTGAGCAGTTCTTC
CSVGLTAEQFF
>TRBD2|TRBJ2-7|18|NA|TRBV4-1
TGCGCCAGCAGCCAAGATTGGCTAGCGGGGGGTTACGGGTACGAGCAGTACTTC
CASSQDWLAGGYGYEQYF
>TRBD1|TRBJ1-3|16|NA|TRBV6-1
TGTGCCAGCAGTGATCCAGTCGCGGGACAGGGAAACACCATATATTTT
CASSDPVAGQGNTIYF
>NA|TRBJ1-4|13|NA|TRBV5-6
TGTGCCAGCAGCTTGTTCGGGTTGGAAAAACTGTTTTTT
CASSLFGLEKLFF
>TRBD1|TRBJ1-1|12|NA|TRBV18
TGTGCCAGCTCAAGACAGGGAACTGAAGCTTTCTTT
CASSRQGTEAFF
>TRBD2|TRBJ2-1|13|NA|TRBV13
TGTGCCAGCAGCTTACGGGAGGGAGAAGAGCAGTTCTTC
CASSLREGEEQFF
>NA|TRBJ1-2|14|NA|TRBV10-3
TGTGCCATCAGTGGCCAAGTCAGGGCCTATGGCTACACCTTC
CAISGQVRAYGYTF
>NA|TRBJ2-5|17|NA|TRBV4-1
TGCGCCAGCAGCCAAGCCTTTAGGAGACTAGGGCTCGAGACCCAGTACTTC
CASSQAFRRLGLETQYF